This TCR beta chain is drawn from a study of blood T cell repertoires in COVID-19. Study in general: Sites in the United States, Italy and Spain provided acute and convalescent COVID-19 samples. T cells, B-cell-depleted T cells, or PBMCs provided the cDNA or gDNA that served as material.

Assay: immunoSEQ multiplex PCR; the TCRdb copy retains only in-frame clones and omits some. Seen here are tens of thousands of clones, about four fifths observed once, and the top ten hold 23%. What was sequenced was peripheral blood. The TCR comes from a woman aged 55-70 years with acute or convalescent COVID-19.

The CDR3 protein is CATSTGGASYEQYF. CDR3 DNA sequence: TGTGCCACCAGCACCGGGGGGGCTAGCTACGAGCAGTACTTC. The chain is built from TRBV15 and TRBJ2-7; 8 bases agree with TRBD2. Germline V gene lookup returns CDR1 LNHNV and CDR2 YYDKDF (reference sequence). V shed 4 bases and J 3 bases; nucleotides not matched to a gene: 5. The CDR3 contains 14 residues.